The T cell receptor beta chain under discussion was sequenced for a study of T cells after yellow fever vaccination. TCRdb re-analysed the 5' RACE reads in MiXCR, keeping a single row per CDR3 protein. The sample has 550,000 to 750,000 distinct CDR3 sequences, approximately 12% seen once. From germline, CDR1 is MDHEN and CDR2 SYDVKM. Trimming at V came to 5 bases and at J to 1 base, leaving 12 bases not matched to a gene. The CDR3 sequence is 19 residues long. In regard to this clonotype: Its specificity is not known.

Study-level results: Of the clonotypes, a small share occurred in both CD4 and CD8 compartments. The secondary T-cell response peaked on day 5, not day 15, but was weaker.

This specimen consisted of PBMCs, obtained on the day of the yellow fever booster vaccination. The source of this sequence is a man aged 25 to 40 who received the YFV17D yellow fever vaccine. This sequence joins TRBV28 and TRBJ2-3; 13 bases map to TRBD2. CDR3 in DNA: TGTGCCAGCAGTCCCGCCGGACTAGCGGGAGAATTTGGCACAGATACGCAGTATTTT. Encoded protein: CASSPAGLAGEFGTDTQYF.